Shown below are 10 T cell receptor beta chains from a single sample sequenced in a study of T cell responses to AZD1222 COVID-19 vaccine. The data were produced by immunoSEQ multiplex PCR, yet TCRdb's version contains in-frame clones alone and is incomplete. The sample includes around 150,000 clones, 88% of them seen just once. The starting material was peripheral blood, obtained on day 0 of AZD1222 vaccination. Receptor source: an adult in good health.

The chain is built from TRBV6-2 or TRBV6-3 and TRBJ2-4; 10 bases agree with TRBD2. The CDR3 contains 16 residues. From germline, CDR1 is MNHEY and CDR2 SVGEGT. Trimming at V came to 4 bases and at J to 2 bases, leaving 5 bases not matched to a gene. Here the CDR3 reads CASSFLAGASKNIQYF. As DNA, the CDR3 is TGTGCCAGCAGTTTCCTAGCGGGAGCGTCCAAAAACATTCAGTACTTC.

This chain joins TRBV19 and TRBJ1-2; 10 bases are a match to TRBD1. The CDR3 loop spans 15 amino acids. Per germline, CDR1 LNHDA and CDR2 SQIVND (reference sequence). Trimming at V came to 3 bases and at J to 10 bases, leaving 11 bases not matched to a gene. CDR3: CASSMETGGYPYYTF. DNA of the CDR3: TGTGCCAGTAGTATGGAGACAGGGGGCTATCCTTACTACACCTTC.

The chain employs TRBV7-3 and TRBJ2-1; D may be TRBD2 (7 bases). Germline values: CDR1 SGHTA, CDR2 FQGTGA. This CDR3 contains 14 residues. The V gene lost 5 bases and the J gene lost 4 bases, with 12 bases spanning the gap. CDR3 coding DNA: TGTGCCAGCAGCCCGGGGGGCTTGTACAATGAGCAGTTCTTC. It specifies CASSPGGLYNEQFF. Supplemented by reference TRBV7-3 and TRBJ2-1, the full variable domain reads GAGVSQTPSNKVTEKGKYVELRCDPISGHTALYWYRQSLGQGPEFLIYFQGTGAADDSGLPNDRFFAVRPEGSVSTLKIQRTERGDSAVYLCASSPGGLYNEQFFGPGTRLTVL.

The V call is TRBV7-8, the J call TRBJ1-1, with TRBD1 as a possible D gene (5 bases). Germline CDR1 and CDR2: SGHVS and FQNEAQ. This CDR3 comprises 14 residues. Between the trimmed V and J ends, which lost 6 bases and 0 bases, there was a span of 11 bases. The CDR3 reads CASRLGTVNTEAFF. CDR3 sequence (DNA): TGTGCCAGCAGGCTCGGGACGGTGAACACTGAAGCTTTCTTT.

The CDR3 here is CATKVRDWYQETQYF. Written as DNA, the CDR3 is TGTGCCACCAAGGTCAGGGATTGGTACCAAGAGACCCAGTACTTC. This chain uses TRBV15 with TRBJ2-5; maybe TRBD1 (5 bases). Trimming shortened V by 7 bases and J by 0 bases, and 15 bases separated the two germline ends. CDR3 length: 15 amino acids. The germline CDR1 and CDR2 sequences are LNHNV and YYDKDF (reference sequence).

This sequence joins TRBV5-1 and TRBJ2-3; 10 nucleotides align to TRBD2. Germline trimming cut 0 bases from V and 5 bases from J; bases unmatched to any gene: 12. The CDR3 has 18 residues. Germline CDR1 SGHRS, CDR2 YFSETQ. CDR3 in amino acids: CASSLDSSGRVFGDTQYF. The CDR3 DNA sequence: TGCGCCAGCAGCTTGGATTCTAGCGGGAGAGTATTTGGAGATACGCAGTATTTT.

This CDR3 reads CAWSTILGPGETQYF. For the CDR3, the DNA is TGTGCCTGGAGTACGATACTAGGACCTGGCGAGACCCAGTACTTC. This sequence joins TRBV30 and TRBJ2-5, with D possibly TRBD2 on 5 matching bases. CDR3 size: 15 residues. Germline CDR1 reads GTSNPN; CDR2 reads SVGIG (reference sequence). V lost 2 bases and J 5 bases, leaving 18 bases between the germline ends.

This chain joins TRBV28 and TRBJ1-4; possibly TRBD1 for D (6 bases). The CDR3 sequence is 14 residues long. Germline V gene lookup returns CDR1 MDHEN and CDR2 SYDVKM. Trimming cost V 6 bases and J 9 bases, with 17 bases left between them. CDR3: CASSETGPNQKLFF. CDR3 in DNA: TGTGCCAGCAGCGAGACAGGCCCGAATCAAAAACTGTTTTTT.

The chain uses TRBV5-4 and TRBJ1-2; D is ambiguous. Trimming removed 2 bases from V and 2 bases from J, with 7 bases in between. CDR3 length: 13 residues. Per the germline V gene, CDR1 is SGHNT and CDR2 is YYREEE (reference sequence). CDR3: CASSFTRNYGYTF. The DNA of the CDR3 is TGTGCCAGCAGCTTTACAAGGAACTATGGCTACACCTTC.

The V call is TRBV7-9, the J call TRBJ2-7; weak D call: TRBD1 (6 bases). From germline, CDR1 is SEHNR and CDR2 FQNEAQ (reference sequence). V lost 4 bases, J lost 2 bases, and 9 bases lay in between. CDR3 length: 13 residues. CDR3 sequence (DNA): TGTGCCAGCAGCTCATGGGGGCCCTACGAGCAGTACTTC. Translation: CASSSWGPYEQYF.